The clone carrying this T cell receptor (beta chain) has a count of ten or more. This sample was included in a study of CD8+CD57+ T cells in acquired aplastic anemia. Using genomic DNA as the template, TCR beta VDJ and CDR3 profiling was carried out. Using its own MiXCR run on the reads, TCRdb lists one record per CDR3 protein. This table holds approximately 200,000 distinct CDR3 sequences, around 63% found once. The sequence was collected from a human donor in good health. Source material: sorted CD4+, CD8+, or CD8+CD57+ T cells (not recorded which) from PBMCs.

The CDR3 sequence: CASSSHITTSNEQFF. DNA of the CDR3: TGTGCCAGCAGCTCGCATATTACGACTAGCAATGAGCAGTTCTTC. The genes are TRBV9 and TRBJ2-1; possibly TRBD2 for D (6 bases). V was shortened by 4 bases and J by 6 bases, with 17 bases between the two germline ends. From germline, CDR1 is SGDLS and CDR2 YYNGEE. This CDR3 spans 15 amino acids.